This TCR beta chain was recovered during a study of OX40 agonist ivuxolimab in advanced cancers. Whole-study context: Ivuxolimab, an agonist antibody against OX40 (CD134), was given to patients. Whole-study findings and limits: Low clonal expansion, among the lowest seen, marked partial responders at 0.1-3.0 mg/kg.

The CDR3 is made up of 16 amino acids. The junction had 8 bases not matched to a gene; V was cut back by 3 bases and J by 3 bases. CDR1 and CDR2 from the germline V gene are MDHEN and SYDVKM. The table came from immunoSEQ multiplex PCR; TCRdb's copy has only in-frame clones and leaves some out. The repertoire has about 75,000 clones, roughly 85% of them found once; the top ten carry 15% to 20%. With regard to this clone: What it binds is unknown.

The gene calls are TRBV28 and TRBJ2-7; 10 nucleotides agree with TRBD2. The sample in question was CD4+ or CD8+ T cells sorted from blood, obtained in a trial of the OX40 agonist ivuxolimab. This TCR derives from an adult with an advanced solid tumor such as melanoma, head and neck, liver or kidney cancer. Written as DNA, the CDR3 is TGTGCCAGCAGTTTCGGGGCTAGCGGGAGTCTCTACGAGCAGTACTTC. It translates to CASSFGASGSLYEQYF.